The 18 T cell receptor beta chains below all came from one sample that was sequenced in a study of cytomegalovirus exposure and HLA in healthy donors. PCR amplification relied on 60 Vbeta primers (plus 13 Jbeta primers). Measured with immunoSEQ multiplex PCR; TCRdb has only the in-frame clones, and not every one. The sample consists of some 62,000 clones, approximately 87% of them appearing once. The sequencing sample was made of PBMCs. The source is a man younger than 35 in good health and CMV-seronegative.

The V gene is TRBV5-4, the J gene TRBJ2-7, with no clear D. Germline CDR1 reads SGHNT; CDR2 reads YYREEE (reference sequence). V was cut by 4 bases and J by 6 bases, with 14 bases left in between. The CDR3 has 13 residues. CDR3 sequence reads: CASSGGGTGEQYF. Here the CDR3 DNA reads TGTGCCAGCAGCGGCGGCGGAACCGGCGAGCAGTACTTC.

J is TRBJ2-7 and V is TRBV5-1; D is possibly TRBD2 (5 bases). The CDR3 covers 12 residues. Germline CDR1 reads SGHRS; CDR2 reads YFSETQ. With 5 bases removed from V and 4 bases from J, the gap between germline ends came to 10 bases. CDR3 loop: CASREGSYEQYF. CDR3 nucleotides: TGCGCCAGCAGAGAGGGTTCTTACGAGCAGTACTTC.

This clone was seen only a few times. CDR3 nucleotides: TGCGCCAGCAGCCAAGTTTCCAGGGGGCAAAATGAGCAGTTCTTC. Residues: CASSQVSRGQNEQFF. The chain combines TRBV4-1 with TRBJ2-1, with 8 bases lining up with TRBD1. CDR1 and CDR2 (germline): MGHRA, YSYEKL. This CDR3 comprises 15 residues. Trimming at V came to 1 base and at J to 7 bases, leaving 6 bases not matched to a gene.

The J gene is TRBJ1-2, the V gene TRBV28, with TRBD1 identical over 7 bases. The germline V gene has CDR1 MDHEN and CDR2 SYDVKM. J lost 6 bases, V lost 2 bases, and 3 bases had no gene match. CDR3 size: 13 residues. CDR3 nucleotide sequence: TGTGCCAGCAGTTTAGTCGACAGGGATGGCTACACCTTC. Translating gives CASSLVDRDGYTF.

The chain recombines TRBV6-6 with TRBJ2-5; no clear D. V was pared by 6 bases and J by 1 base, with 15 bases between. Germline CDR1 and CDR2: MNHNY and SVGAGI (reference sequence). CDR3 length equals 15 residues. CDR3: CASRPLTETQETQYF. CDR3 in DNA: TGTGCCAGCAGACCCCTTACAGAAACCCAAGAGACCCAGTACTTC.

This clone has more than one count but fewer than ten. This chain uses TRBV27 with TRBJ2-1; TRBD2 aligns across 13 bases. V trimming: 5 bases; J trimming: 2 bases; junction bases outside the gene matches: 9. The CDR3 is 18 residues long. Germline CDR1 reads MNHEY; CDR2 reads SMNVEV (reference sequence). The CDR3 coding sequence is TGTGCCAGCAGTCCAACGATCGGGACTAGCGGGGCCTACAATGAGCAGTTCTTC. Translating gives CASSPTIGTSGAYNEQFF.

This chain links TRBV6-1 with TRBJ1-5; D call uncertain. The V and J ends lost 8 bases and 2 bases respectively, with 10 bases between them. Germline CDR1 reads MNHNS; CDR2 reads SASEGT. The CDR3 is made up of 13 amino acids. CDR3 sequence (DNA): TGTGCCAGCGGCCAGACTCGCAATCAGCCCCAGCATTTT. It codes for CASGQTRNQPQHF.

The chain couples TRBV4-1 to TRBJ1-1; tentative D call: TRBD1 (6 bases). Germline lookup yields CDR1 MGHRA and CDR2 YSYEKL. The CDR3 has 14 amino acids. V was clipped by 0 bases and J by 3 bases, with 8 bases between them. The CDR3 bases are TGCGCCAGCAGCCAAGAGGGGGCCCACACTGAAGCTTTCTTT. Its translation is CASSQEGAHTEAFF.

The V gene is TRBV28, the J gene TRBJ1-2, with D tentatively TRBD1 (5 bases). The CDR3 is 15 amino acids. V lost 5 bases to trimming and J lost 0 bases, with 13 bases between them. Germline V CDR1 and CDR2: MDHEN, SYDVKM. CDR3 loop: CASSATGTANYGYTF. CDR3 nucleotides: TGTGCCAGCAGTGCCACAGGAACCGCTAACTATGGCTACACCTTC.

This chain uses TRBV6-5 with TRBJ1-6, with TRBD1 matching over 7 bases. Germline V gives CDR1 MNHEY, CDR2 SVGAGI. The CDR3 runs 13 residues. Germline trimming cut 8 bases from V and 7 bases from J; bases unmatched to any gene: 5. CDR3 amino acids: CASYRGINSPLHF. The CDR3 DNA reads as TGTGCCAGCTACAGGGGCATAAATTCACCCCTCCACTTT.

The CDR3 here is CASGLSGGETEAFF. CDR3 in DNA: TGTGCCAGTGGTCTATCAGGGGGCGAGACTGAAGCTTTCTTT. The V gene is TRBV28, the J gene TRBJ1-1; TRBD1 agrees at 8 bases. V lost 9 bases and J lost 5; bases outside the gene matches: 11. CDR1 is MDHEN, CDR2 SYDVKM, per germline. The CDR3 covers 14 residues.

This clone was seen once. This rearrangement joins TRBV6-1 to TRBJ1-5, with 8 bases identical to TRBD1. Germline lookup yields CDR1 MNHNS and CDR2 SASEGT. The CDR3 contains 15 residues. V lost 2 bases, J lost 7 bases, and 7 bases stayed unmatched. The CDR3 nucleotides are TGTGCCAGCAGTGAACAGGGGGCAACGGAGCAGCCCCAGCATTTT. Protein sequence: CASSEQGATEQPQHF.

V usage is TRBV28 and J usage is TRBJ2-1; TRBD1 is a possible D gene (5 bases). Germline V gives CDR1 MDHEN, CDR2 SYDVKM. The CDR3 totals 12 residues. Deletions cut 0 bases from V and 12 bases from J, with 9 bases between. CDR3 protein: CASSLWGQGQFF. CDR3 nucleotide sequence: TGTGCCAGCAGTTTATGGGGGCAAGGGCAGTTCTTC.

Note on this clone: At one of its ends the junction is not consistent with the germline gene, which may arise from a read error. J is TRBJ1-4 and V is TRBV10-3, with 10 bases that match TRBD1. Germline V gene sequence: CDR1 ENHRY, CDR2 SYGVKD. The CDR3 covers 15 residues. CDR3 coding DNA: TGTGCCATCAGTGAGAGACAGGGGGCTGGTGAAAAACTATTTTTT. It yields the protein CAISERQGAGEKLFF.

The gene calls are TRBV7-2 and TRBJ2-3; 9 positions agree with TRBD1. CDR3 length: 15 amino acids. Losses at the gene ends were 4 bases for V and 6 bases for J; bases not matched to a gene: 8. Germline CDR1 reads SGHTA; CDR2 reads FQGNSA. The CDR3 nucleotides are TGTGCCAGCAGCTCCGAGGGACAGGGCCGCGATACGCAGTATTTT. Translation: CASSSEGQGRDTQYF.

The CDR3 DNA follows: TGTGCCTGGAGTCCAGGGGCAGTAAGCACTGAAGCTTTCTTT. It translates to CAWSPGAVSTEAFF. The V and J genes are TRBV30 and TRBJ1-1, with a possible D match to TRBD1 (6 bases). Per the germline V gene, CDR1 is GTSNPN and CDR2 is SVGIG (reference sequence). The V gene lost 2 bases and the J gene lost 4 bases, with 14 bases spanning the gap. The CDR3 length is 14 residues.

The chain's CDR3 is CASRRLAQQYEQFF. CDR3 nucleotide sequence: TGTGCCAGCAGAAGACTAGCCCAACAATATGAGCAGTTCTTC. The chain recombines TRBV6-1 with TRBJ2-1; the match to TRBD2 covers 7 bases. CDR3 size: 14 residues. Germline CDR1 is MNHNS and CDR2 is SASEGT. J gave up 8 bases and V 6 bases, and 10 bases lay outside the gene matches.

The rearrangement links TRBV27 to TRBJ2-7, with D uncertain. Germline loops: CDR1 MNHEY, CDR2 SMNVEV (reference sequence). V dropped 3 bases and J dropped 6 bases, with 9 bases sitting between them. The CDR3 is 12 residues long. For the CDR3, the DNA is TGTGCCAGCAGTTTGGCCTCTGGCGAGCAGTACTTC. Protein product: CASSLASGEQYF.